The present T cell receptor (beta chain) was sequenced within a study of blood T cell repertoires in COVID-19. On the study more broadly: T cells, B-cell-depleted T cells, or PBMCs provided the cDNA or gDNA that served as material.

This CDR3 has 20 residues. Sequencing was performed with immunoSEQ multiplex PCR; in TCRdb, only in-frame clones are kept and a portion is missing. The data contain some 110,000 clones, 75% to 85% of them singletons. The gene calls are TRBV21-1 and TRBJ2-7; the listed D gene, TRBD2, was not tested against the DNA. TRBV21-1 is listed as a pseudogene. The source is a man between 65 and 85 years old with acute or convalescent COVID-19. Material for sequencing was peripheral blood. This CDR3 reads CASSKNTGTSGIGGSYEQYF. The CDR3 region has the DNA TGTGCCAGCAGCAAAAACACCGGGACTAGCGGGATCGGGGGATCCTACGAGCAGTACTTC.